This T cell receptor (beta chain) is drawn from a study of T cell responses to AZD1222 COVID-19 vaccine. Overall study results and limits: Only a handful of AZD1222 recipients tested seropositive at baseline.

Concerning this clone itself: Its specificity is not known.

Libraries were prepared by immunoSEQ multiplex PCR; TCRdb keeps only in-frame clonotypes and omits some of them. The repertoire holds 180,000 or so clones, more than 75% seen once, with 25% to 30% in the top ten. There are 16 residues in the CDR3. Trimming at V came to 1 base and at J to 6 bases, leaving 7 bases not matched to a gene. Germline loops: CDR1 SGHAT, CDR2 FQNNGV. This receptor was obtained from an adult who received the AZD1222 COVID-19 vaccine. The material was peripheral blood, obtained 28 days after the second AZD1222 dose. The chain couples TRBV11-2 to TRBJ2-7; 12 bases align to TRBD2. CDR3 amino acids: CASSLGTSGRWVEQYF. The CDR3 DNA reads TGTGCCAGCAGCTTAGGAACTAGCGGGAGGTGGGTCGAGCAGTACTTC. The full variable domain, its missing parts supplied by reference TRBV11-2 and TRBJ2-7, is EAGVAQSPRYKIIEKRQSVAFWCNPISGHATLYWYQQILGQGPKLLIQFQNNGVVDDSQLPKDRFSAERLKGVDSTLKIQPAKLEDSAVYLCASSLGTSGRWVEQYFGPGTRLTVT.